The entry that follows covers one T cell receptor beta chain sequence. In the authors' methods: How many nucleated cells were present was estimated from reference gene primer amplification. Only in-frame clones appear in the TCRdb table, and some are missing; sequencing was by immunoSEQ multiplex PCR. V and J calls and clone size are those listed in that table; D and trimming were worked out from the DNA. Altogether about 68,000 clones are present, about 82% being singletons, with the ten largest covering more than 3.5%. This sample was taken from a study of blood T cell repertoires in COVID-19. The wider study: COVID-19 samples collected from the United States, Italy and Spain covered acute and convalescent phases. Sources were T cells, B-cell-depleted T cells, or PBMCs; the material itself was cDNA or gDNA.

Germline V gives CDR1 LNHDA, CDR2 SQIVND (reference sequence). Trimming cost V 4 bases and J 1 base; bases outside gene matches: 8. The CDR3 runs 16 residues. This sequence originates from a man aged 45-60 years with acute or convalescent COVID-19. Sequencing input: peripheral blood. V gene TRBV19 combines with J gene TRBJ1-1; 8 bases align to TRBD1. The CDR3 DNA sequence: TGTGCCAGTAGTACTCCAGGGGGCACTGCGAACACTGAAGCTTTCTTT. It is translated as CASSTPGGTANTEAFF.